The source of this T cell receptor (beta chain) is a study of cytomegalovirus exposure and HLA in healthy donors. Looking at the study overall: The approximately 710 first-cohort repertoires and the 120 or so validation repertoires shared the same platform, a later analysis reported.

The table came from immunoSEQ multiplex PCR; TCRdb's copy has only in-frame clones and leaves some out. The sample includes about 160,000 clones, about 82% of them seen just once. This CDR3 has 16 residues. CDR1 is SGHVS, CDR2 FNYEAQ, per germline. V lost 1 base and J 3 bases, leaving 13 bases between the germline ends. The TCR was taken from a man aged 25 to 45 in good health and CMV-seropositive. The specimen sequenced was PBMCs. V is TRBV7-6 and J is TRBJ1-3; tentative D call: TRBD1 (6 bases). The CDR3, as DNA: TGTGCCAGCAGCTTAGGCGGCAGGGGAGATGGAAACACCATATATTTT. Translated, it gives CASSLGGRGDGNTIYF. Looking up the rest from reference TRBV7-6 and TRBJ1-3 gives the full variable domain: GAGVSQSPRYKVTKRGQDVALRCDPISGHVSLYWYRQALGQGPEFLTYFNYEAQQDKSGLPNDRFSAERPEGSISTLTIQRTEQRDSAMYRCASSLGGRGDGNTIYFGEGSWLTVV.